Presented here are 29 T cell receptor beta chains from one specimen sequenced in a study of T cells in Graves' hyperthyroidism and ophthalmopathy. The source material, RNA transcripts, was used to amplify TCR beta CDR3 regions. HTBI primers were employed in a first-round RT-PCR of the TCR CDR3. In TCRdb, the multiplex PCR reads were re-called with MiXCR into one record per CDR3 protein. The sample has about 620,000 distinct CDR3 sequences; roughly 16% are singletons. The sequencing sample was made of blood. The receptors come from a woman aged 25-40 years with Graves' hyperthyroidism.

The V call is TRBV27, the J call TRBJ2-7, with 7 positions matching TRBD1. CDR3 length equals 14 residues. CDR1 is MNHEY, CDR2 SMNVEV, per germline (reference sequence). The V and J ends lost 3 bases and 7 bases, in that order; junction bases with no gene match: 9. Here the CDR3 reads CASSLQGTDLEQYF. For the CDR3, the DNA is TGTGCCAGCAGTTTGCAAGGGACAGATCTGGAGCAGTACTTC.

Many counts were recorded for this clonotype. This rearrangement joins TRBV20-1 to TRBJ1-5; D possibly corresponds to TRBD1 (5 bases). The CDR3 consists of 17 residues. V gave up 6 bases and J gave up 0 bases, with 21 bases separating them. CDR1 is DFQATT and CDR2 is SNEGSKA in the germline V gene (reference sequence). The CDR3 protein is CSAAGGVYAYSNQPQHF. CDR3 sequence (DNA): TGCAGTGCCGCCGGGGGGGTGTACGCCTATAGCAATCAGCCCCAGCATTTT.

This clonotype showed up many times. This chain connects TRBV27 to TRBJ2-1; 9 bases align to TRBD2. CDR3 length: 15 residues. CDR1 MNHEY and CDR2 SMNVEV come from the germline V gene (reference sequence). V gave up 2 bases and J gave up 12 bases; unmatched junction bases: 11. Here the CDR3 DNA reads TGTGCCAGCAGTTTAACGCCTAGCGGGGCAATGGGGCAGTTCTTC. It translates to CASSLTPSGAMGQFF.

This clonotype has at least ten counts. This sequence joins TRBV6-1 and TRBJ1-5; D uncertain. Between the trimmed V and J ends, which lost 3 bases and 1 base, there was a span of 10 bases. This CDR3 comprises 15 residues. CDR1 and CDR2 (germline): MNHNS, SASEGT. CDR3 loop: CASSEGRTSNQPQHF. The CDR3 nucleotides are TGTGCCAGCAGTGAGGGCAGGACCAGCAATCAGCCCCAGCATTTT.

Only a few counts were recorded for this clonotype. The chain uses TRBV7-2 and TRBJ2-7; TRBD1 aligns across 11 bases. V gave up 3 bases and J gave up 5 bases; unmatched junction bases: 9. The CDR3 has 16 amino acids. The germline gives CDR1 SGHTA, CDR2 FQGNSA. The CDR3 DNA follows: TGTGCCAGCAGCTTGGACACCCGGGACAGGGGGGACGAGCAGTACTTC. It is translated as CASSLDTRDRGDEQYF.

This clonotype was seen many times. The rearrangement joins TRBV2 to TRBJ2-7; 7 bases line up with TRBD2. This CDR3 comprises 13 residues. Germline CDR1 SNHLY, CDR2 FYNNEI. Trimming cost V 4 bases and J 7 bases; bases outside gene matches: 7. CDR3 protein: CASSAMGLREQYF. The CDR3 coding sequence is TGTGCCAGCAGTGCTATGGGACTACGGGAGCAGTACTTC.

The V gene is TRBV28, the J gene TRBJ2-6; D could derive from TRBD1 or TRBD2 (6 bases each). Trimming left V 5 bases short and J 4 bases short, with 21 bases between. The CDR3 loop spans 18 amino acids. Germline lookup yields CDR1 MDHEN and CDR2 SYDVKM. This chain's CDR3 is CASSPGAGGALGANVLTF. The CDR3 bases are TGTGCCAGCAGTCCGGGGGCCGGGGGAGCTCTGGGGGCCAACGTCCTGACTTTC.

This chain joins TRBV20-1 and TRBJ2-3; 11 bases fit TRBD2. The CDR3 has 19 amino acids. From germline, CDR1 is DFQATT and CDR2 SNEGSKA (reference sequence). V shed 1 base, J shed 2 bases, and the junction held 14 bases outside the gene matches. This CDR3 is CSARVYRDDSGRDTDTQYF. The DNA for the CDR3 is TGCAGTGCTAGAGTTTATCGGGATGATAGCGGGAGGGACACAGATACGCAGTATTTT.

The gene calls are TRBV28 and TRBJ1-1; D unclear. V lost 2 bases to trimming and J lost 5 bases, with 6 bases between them. The germline gives CDR1 MDHEN, CDR2 SYDVKM. The length of the CDR3 is 12 residues. The CDR3 nucleotides read TGTGCCAGCAGTTTAAGAAAAACTGAAGCTTTCTTT. Protein: CASSLRKTEAFF.

The chain recombines TRBV5-8 with TRBJ1-3; D is unclear. Looked up from germline, CDR1 is SGHTS and CDR2 is YDEGEE. The CDR3 runs 14 residues. Trimming stripped 4 bases from V and 4 bases from J, with 12 bases between. The CDR3 protein is CASSVSGVGNTIYF. In DNA, the CDR3 is TGTGCCAGCAGCGTTTCCGGGGTCGGAAACACCATATATTTT.

CDR3 DNA: TGCGCCAGCAGCCCCTCGACAGGGCCTACTAACTATGGCTACACCTTC. Its translation is CASSPSTGPTNYGYTF. The V call is TRBV5-1, the J call TRBJ1-2; 7 nucleotides line up with TRBD1. Germline V CDR1 and CDR2: SGHRS, YFSETQ. CDR3 length: 16 residues. With 4 bases clipped from V and 0 bases from J, the junction kept 9 bases outside the gene matches.

J is TRBJ2-7 and V is TRBV20-1, with a tentative D call TRBD2 (5 bases). From germline, CDR1 is DFQATT and CDR2 SNEGSKA (reference sequence). CDR3 length: 13 amino acids. The V end was cut by 6 bases, the J end by 2 bases, with 14 bases between. CDR3 sequence: CSADYLNPYEQYF. The CDR3 region has the DNA TGCAGTGCAGACTACTTAAACCCCTACGAGCAGTACTTC.

This clonotype was counted ten times or more. This chain uses TRBV28 with TRBJ2-7; TRBD1 aligns across 9 bases. V was clipped by 5 bases and J by 2 bases; unmatched bases: 4. Looked up from germline, CDR1 is MDHEN and CDR2 is SYDVKM. CDR3 length equals 14 residues. The CDR3 spells CASSPGDRAYEQYF. Here the CDR3 DNA reads TGTGCCAGCAGTCCCGGGGACAGGGCCTACGAGCAGTACTTC.

The V and J genes are TRBV3-1 and TRBJ1-2; no clear D gene. With 4 bases removed from V and 3 bases from J, the gap between germline ends came to 15 bases. Germline-derived CDR1 and CDR2 are LGHDT and YNNKEL (reference sequence). The CDR3 sequence is 15 residues long. The CDR3 spells CASSPGPTVDYGYTF. The CDR3 DNA reads TGTGCCAGCAGCCCCGGACCGACCGTTGACTATGGCTACACCTTC.

This chain uses TRBV4-1 with TRBJ2-3, with unresolved D. The CDR3 has 17 amino acids. Germline assignment: CDR1 MGHRA and CDR2 YSYEKL. Trimming cost V 1 base and J 0 bases, with 14 bases left between them. This CDR3 reads CASSQGVGQASTDTQYF. The CDR3 DNA reads TGCGCCAGCAGCCAAGGGGTAGGCCAGGCCAGCACAGATACGCAGTATTTT.

This clonotype was counted many times. This rearrangement joins TRBV12-3 or TRBV12-4 to TRBJ2-1, with 7 positions matching TRBD2. V shed 3 bases, J shed 5 bases, and the junction held 4 bases outside the gene matches. The CDR3 runs 14 residues. The chain's CDR3 is CASSFGGSHNEQFF. CDR3 bases: TGTGCCAGCAGTTTCGGCGGGAGTCACAATGAGCAGTTCTTC.

This clonotype was picked up a small number of times. The chain recombines TRBV5-5 with TRBJ1-2, with D perhaps matching TRBD1 (6 bases). This CDR3 is built from 14 residues. Germline values: CDR1 SGHKS, CDR2 YYEKEE (reference sequence). The ends were cut back, 4 bases at V and 6 bases at J, with 16 bases in the middle. The CDR3 is CASSPSAGGNGYTF. CDR3 DNA: TGTGCCAGCAGCCCGTCGGCGGGGGGCAATGGCTACACCTTC.

This clonotype was counted only a few times. V is TRBV19 and J is TRBJ2-3, with D possibly TRBD2 on 5 matching bases. The CDR3 length is 14 residues. Trimming left V 7 bases short and J 0 bases short, with 11 bases between. The germline V gene has CDR1 LNHDA and CDR2 SQIVND (reference sequence). In nucleotides, the CDR3 is TGTGCCAGTAAGGCTAGGACTAGCACAGATACGCAGTATTTT. Amino acid sequence: CASKARTSTDTQYF.

This clonotype appeared once. CDR3 in amino acids: CSASPAGVYEQYF. The CDR3 DNA follows: TGCAGTGCTAGTCCGGCGGGAGTCTACGAGCAGTACTTC. The chain is built from TRBV20-1 and TRBJ2-7; TRBD2 matches at 7 bases. The CDR3 is 13 residues long. Trimming at V came to 3 bases and at J to 3 bases, leaving 5 bases not matched to a gene. CDR1 DFQATT and CDR2 SNEGSKA come from the germline V gene (reference sequence).

This clonotype appeared many times. This chain joins TRBV4-1 and TRBJ2-3; TRBD2 aligns across 7 bases. The germline gives CDR1 MGHRA, CDR2 YSYEKL. The CDR3 consists of 16 residues. Trimming took 3 bases from V and 1 from J; bases not matched to a gene: 7. The CDR3 loop is CASSQELAERTDTQYF. CDR3 nucleotide sequence: TGCGCCAGCAGCCAGGAGCTAGCGGAGCGCACAGATACGCAGTATTTT.

In regard to this clonotype: An end of the junction does not agree with germline; a read error may underlie this. CDR3 in amino acids: CVSSLGVEELFF. For the CDR3, the DNA is TGTGTCAGCAGCTTAGGAGTTGAGGAGCTGTTTTTT. V and J are TRBV7-6 and TRBJ2-2; D not resolved. The CDR3 contains 12 residues. From germline, CDR1 is SGHVS and CDR2 FNYEAQ.

This clonotype occurred a few times. The V and J genes are TRBV7-3 and TRBJ1-4, with 11 bases matching TRBD1. V trimming: 0 bases; J trimming: 7 bases; junction bases outside the gene matches: 1. The CDR3 contains 15 residues. Germline V lookup: CDR1 SGHTA, CDR2 FQGTGA. CDR3 protein: CASSLTGTGGEKLFF. CDR3 nucleotides: TGTGCCAGCAGCTTAACCGGGACAGGGGGTGAAAAACTGTTTTTT.

This clonotype was seen a few times. This chain uses TRBV5-1 with TRBJ1-5, with TRBD1 as a possible D gene (5 bases). Trimming took off 0 bases at V and 3 bases at J, with 10 bases between the two ends. This CDR3 region has 15 residues. CDR1 and CDR2 (germline): SGHRS, YFSETQ. CDR3 in DNA: TGCGCCAGCAGCTTGGTCGGGGACCTCAATCAGCCCCAGCATTTT. This sequence encodes CASSLVGDLNQPQHF.

This sequence joins TRBV29-1 and TRBJ2-1; D might be TRBD1 (8 bases). V dropped 2 bases and J dropped 9 bases, with 23 bases sitting between them. This CDR3 spans 16 amino acids. CDR1 is SQVTM, CDR2 ANQGSEA, per germline. The DNA for the CDR3 is TGCAGCGTTGAACTCCCTGGACAGGGAGGGTATAGTGAGCAGTTCTTC. It is translated as CSVELPGQGGYSEQFF.

This clonotype was seen more than once but under ten times. The V and J genes are TRBV7-9 and TRBJ1-4, with a tentative D call TRBD1 (6 bases). The ends were cut back, 6 bases at V and 12 bases at J, with 23 bases in the middle. Germline assignment: CDR1 SEHNR and CDR2 FQNEAQ (reference sequence). CDR3 length equals 15 residues. CDR3 sequence: CASSSVRDTGRELFF. The CDR3 DNA is TGTGCCAGCAGTTCGGTCCGGGACACCGGACGGGAACTGTTTTTT.

This clonotype was seen a few times. This chain connects TRBV27 to TRBJ1-6; TRBD1 matches 7 bases. The CDR3 is 16 amino acids. CDR1 MNHEY and CDR2 SMNVEV come from the germline V gene (reference sequence). The junction had 12 bases not matched to a gene; V was cut back by 8 bases and J by 5 bases. CDR3 residues: CASSKPGQRNNSPLHF. For the CDR3, the DNA is TGTGCCAGCTCTAAGCCGGGACAGAGGAATAATTCACCCCTCCACTTT.

This clonotype was counted only a few times. This chain links TRBV2 with TRBJ1-1; no clear D gene. Trimming removed 6 bases from V and 1 base from J, with 15 bases in between. The CDR3 consists of 15 residues. Germline lookup yields CDR1 SNHLY and CDR2 FYNNEI. The CDR3 coding sequence is TGTGCCAGCAGAGATCCCACCGCTAAGAACACTGAAGCTTTCTTT. This sequence encodes CASRDPTAKNTEAFF.

This clonotype was observed many times. This rearrangement joins TRBV12-3 or TRBV12-4 to TRBJ2-2; tentatively, D is TRBD1 (5 bases). The CDR3 sequence is 15 residues long. V lost 2 bases and J 3 bases, leaving 10 bases between the germline ends. Written as DNA, the CDR3 is TGTGCCAGCAGTTTAATAAGGGGCTACACCGGGGAGCTGTTTTTT. It specifies CASSLIRGYTGELFF.

Ten or more counts support this clonotype. The CDR3 loop reads CASSFGGSYGYTF. Here the CDR3 DNA reads TGTGCCAGCAGCTTCGGCGGTTCCTATGGCTACACCTTC. V and J are TRBV11-2 and TRBJ1-2, with D unresolved. Germline assignment: CDR1 SGHAT and CDR2 FQNNGV. The CDR3 is 13 residues long. Trimming removed 3 bases at V and 4 bases at J, with 9 bases between.